One and the same sample provided the 18 T cell receptor beta chains below, sequenced in a study of T cell repertoires in cytomegalovirus infection (dated by TCRdb to the late 2010s). Sequencing was carried out with an Illumina HiSeq 1500. TCRdb ran its own pipeline on the public reads, namely fastp trimming at Q25 and MiXCR clone calling, and kept in-frame beta chains. Each CDR3 protein appears once, grouped with its most common genes and DNA. Within this sample are some 450,000 distinct CDR3 sequences, with 31% of them counted one time only. Roughly 13% of the sample belongs to the ten largest clones. Sequences were obtained from PBMCs. All receptors derive from a human donor in good health (CMV status not recorded). Some clones in this sample may be carry-over from other donors' samples.

The chain is built from TRBV11-2 and TRBJ1-4, with TRBD1 as a possible D gene (5 bases). Trimming stripped 0 bases from V and 3 bases from J, with 11 bases between. The germline CDR1 and CDR2 sequences are SGHAT and FQNNGV. The length of the CDR3 is 16 residues. The CDR3 bases are TGTGCCAGCAGCTTAGATCGGGGCAGGTCTAATGAAAAACTGTTTTTT. Translating gives CASSLDRGRSNEKLFF. Full variable domain (remainder filled in from reference TRBV11-2 and TRBJ1-4): EAGVAQSPRYKIIEKRQSVAFWCNPISGHATLYWYQQILGQGPKLLIQFQNNGVVDDSQLPKDRFSAERLKGVDSTLKIQPAKLEDSAVYLCASSLDRGRSNEKLFFGSGTQLSVL.

This clonotype has more than one count but fewer than ten. V gene TRBV12-3 or TRBV12-4 combines with J gene TRBJ2-2; the match to TRBD2 covers 8 bases. This CDR3 contains 17 residues. Germline trimming cut 4 bases from V and 4 bases from J; bases unmatched to any gene: 11. Written as DNA, the CDR3 is TGTGCCAGCAGTTCCGGGACGGCCGGGAGGGTCACCGGGGAGCTGTTTTTT. Encoded protein: CASSSGTAGRVTGELFF.

The chain's CDR3 is CASSLSGSQYGYTF. CDR3 in DNA: TGTGCCAGCAGTTTGTCCGGGTCTCAGTATGGCTACACCTTC. The rearrangement uses TRBV27 and TRBJ1-2; D uncertain. V gave up 3 bases and J gave up 5 bases, with 13 bases separating them. From germline, CDR1 is MNHEY and CDR2 SMNVEV (reference sequence). The CDR3 consists of 14 residues.

Turning to this clonotype: The junction and the germline gene differ at one end; a read error may be behind it. This rearrangement joins TRBV19 to TRBJ1-5; TRBD1 agrees at 7 bases. The CDR3 is 13 amino acids. Germline CDR1 LNHDA, CDR2 SQIVND (reference sequence). CDR3 nucleotide sequence: TGTGCCAGCCAACTGACAGGGCGACAGCCCCAGCAGTTT. Residues: CASQLTGRQPQQF.

This clonotype was seen ten or more times. This chain links TRBV14 with TRBJ2-2; the D is unclear. The V gene lost 0 bases and the J gene lost 11 bases, with 4 bases spanning the gap. The germline V gene has CDR1 SGHDN and CDR2 FVKESK. CDR3 length: 11 amino acids. The CDR3 spells CASSQEFELFF. CDR3 bases: TGTGCCAGCAGCCAAGAATTTGAGCTGTTTTTT.

The chain joins TRBV12-3 or TRBV12-4 to TRBJ2-5, with 11 bases fitting TRBD1. With 7 bases clipped from V and 6 bases from J, the junction kept 10 bases outside the gene matches. The CDR3 is 15 amino acids. The CDR3 DNA is TGTGCCAGCATTAATGGACAGGGGGCGGTTAAGACCCAGTACTTC. Its translation is CASINGQGAVKTQYF.

V usage is TRBV27 and J usage is TRBJ1-1, with 8 bases identical to TRBD1. Germline assignment: CDR1 MNHEY and CDR2 SMNVEV (reference sequence). CDR3 size: 15 residues. Trimming took 2 bases from V and 5 from J; bases not matched to a gene: 7. CDR3 region: CASSLGARGQTEAFF. The CDR3 region has the DNA TGTGCCAGCAGTTTAGGGGCCAGGGGGCAGACTGAAGCTTTCTTT.

This clonotype was recorded once. CDR3 nucleotide sequence: TGCAGTGCTAGGATACTACCCACCGGGGAGCTGTTTTTT. Translating gives CSARILPTGELFF. V usage is TRBV20-1 and J usage is TRBJ2-2; the D is unclear. CDR1 is DFQATT, CDR2 SNEGSKA, per germline (reference sequence). The CDR3 contains 13 residues. V was pared by 3 bases and J by 4 bases, with 9 bases between.

The J gene is TRBJ2-5, the V gene TRBV7-6; D ambiguous. This CDR3 contains 13 residues. The ends were cut back, 5 bases at V and 1 base at J, with 8 bases in the middle. The germline V gene encodes CDR1 SGHVS and CDR2 FNYEAQ. In nucleotides, the CDR3 is TGTGCCAGCAGCCTAAATCTCCAAGAGACCCAGTACTTC. Amino acid sequence: CASSLNLQETQYF.

The V gene is TRBV6-2 or TRBV6-3, the J gene TRBJ2-2, with 8 bases lining up with TRBD2. Germline loops: CDR1 MNHEY, CDR2 SVGEGT. Trimming at V came to 8 bases and at J to 5 bases, leaving 7 bases not matched to a gene. The CDR3 is 14 residues long. The CDR3 region is CASASGGRTGELFF. DNA of the CDR3: TGTGCCAGCGCCTCGGGAGGGAGGACCGGGGAGCTGTTTTTT.

Concerning this clonotype: This CDR3 fails to terminate in the conserved phenylalanine or tryptophan, so it likely reflects a read error. J is TRBJ1-2 and V is TRBV3-1; D is possibly TRBD1 (5 bases). This CDR3 comprises 15 residues. The germline V and J ends were trimmed by 0 bases and 5 bases, with 13 bases remaining between them. Per germline, CDR1 LGHDT and CDR2 YNNKEL (reference sequence). The chain's CDR3 is CASSQDRRDRYGYTV. In nucleotides, the CDR3 is TGTGCCAGCAGCCAAGATAGGCGGGACCGGTATGGCTACACCGTC.

This clonotype was seen at least ten times. V and J are TRBV7-6 and TRBJ2-5; 10 nucleotides match TRBD2. The CDR3 covers 16 residues. Germline CDR1 is SGHVS and CDR2 is FNYEAQ. With 0 bases clipped from V and 6 bases from J, the junction kept 7 bases outside the gene matches. The CDR3 DNA sequence: TGTGCCAGCAGCTTAGCGCTAAGCGGGGGGGCCAAGACCCAGTACTTC. As protein: CASSLALSGGAKTQYF.

Only a few counts were recorded for this clonotype. The rearrangement links TRBV20-1 to TRBJ2-3; unclear D gene. Germline CDR1 reads DFQATT; CDR2 reads SNEGSKA (reference sequence). The CDR3 length is 16 residues. The V end was cut by 2 bases, the J end by 4 bases, with 19 bases between. This chain's CDR3 is CSARSSRPLRADTQYF. Here the CDR3 DNA reads TGCAGTGCTAGATCCTCCCGGCCTTTAAGGGCAGATACGCAGTATTTT.

This clonotype turned up a few times. CDR3 sequence (DNA): TGTGCCAGCAGCACTAGGACAGGGTTGCACACCATATATTTT. This gives the protein CASSTRTGLHTIYF. The rearrangement joins TRBV11-2 to TRBJ1-3, with 8 bases that match TRBD1. Germline loops: CDR1 SGHAT, CDR2 FQNNGV. After removal of 5 bases from V and 8 bases from J, the junction contained 8 bases not matched to a gene. This CDR3 spans 14 amino acids.

The V and J genes are TRBV7-2 and TRBJ2-2; 9 bases line up with TRBD1. V dropped 7 bases and J dropped 4; count of bases not matched to a gene: 10. Germline V gene lookup returns CDR1 SGHTA and CDR2 FQGNSA. There are 16 residues in the CDR3. The CDR3, as DNA: TGTGCCAGCACCCAAGAGACAGGGGGACCCACCGGGGAGCTGTTTTTT. Its protein product is CASTQETGGPTGELFF.

V is TRBV6-2 or TRBV6-3 and J is TRBJ2-6; 13 bases map to TRBD2. There are 17 residues in the CDR3. The germline CDR1 and CDR2 sequences are MNHEY and SVGEGT. V was clipped by 6 bases and J by 3 bases; unmatched bases: 5. The CDR3 DNA is TGTGCCAGCAGGAAACTAGCGGGGGGGCGTGGGGCCAACGTCCTGACTTTC. It codes for CASRKLAGGRGANVLTF.

V gene TRBV5-1 combines with J gene TRBJ2-1; 12 positions agree with TRBD2. V lost 4 bases and J lost 4; bases outside the gene matches: 9. There are 17 residues in the CDR3. CDR1 is SGHRS and CDR2 is YFSETQ in the germline V gene. The CDR3 sequence: CASSPAPGLAGYNEQFF. The CDR3 coding sequence is TGCGCCAGCAGCCCCGCGCCAGGACTAGCGGGGTACAATGAGCAGTTCTTC.

This chain links TRBV4-1 with TRBJ1-1; TRBD1 might be the D (5 bases). Deletions cut 0 bases from V and 4 bases from J, with 9 bases between. The CDR3 sequence is 14 residues long. The germline V gene encodes CDR1 MGHRA and CDR2 YSYEKL. The CDR3 sequence is CASSQELGTTEAFF. The DNA of the CDR3 is TGCGCCAGCAGCCAAGAATTGGGGACCACTGAAGCTTTCTTT.